This T cell receptor beta chain was sequenced during a study of T cell responses to AZD1222 COVID-19 vaccine. Here immunoSEQ multiplex PCR was the method, and the copy in TCRdb shows in-frame clones only, minus some. The repertoire holds approximately 130,000 clones, roughly 90% seen once, with 1.1% in the top ten. With 0 bases clipped from V and 4 bases from J, the junction kept 7 bases outside the gene matches. The V gene's germline CDR1 is SGDLS and CDR2 YYNGEE. The CDR3 extends over 17 amino acids. Study results and limitations: The number of AZD1222 recipients seropositive at baseline was only five or six. Donor demographics were predominantly white British with a female majority; clonal diversity may be underestimated. Vaccine-associated CD4 TCRs ranged over spike, dominating at 160-218 and 743-854.

In the case of this clone: Its antigen is undetermined.

The sample consisted of peripheral blood, taken on day 0 of AZD1222 vaccination. This TCR was sampled from an adult in good health. This chain joins TRBV9 and TRBJ2-3, with TRBD2 matching 11 bases. This chain's CDR3 is CASSVDGTSGSPDTQYF. The CDR3 DNA sequence: TGTGCCAGCAGCGTAGATGGAACTAGCGGGAGCCCAGATACGCAGTATTTT.